Following are 23 T cell receptor beta chains from one sample sequenced in a study of graft-versus-host responses after intestinal transplantation. These TCRs' antigens remain unknown. Measured with immunoSEQ multiplex PCR; TCRdb has only the in-frame clones, and not every one. The sample holds approximately 39,000 clones, around 94% seen once. This material consisted of unstimulated CD4+ T cells sorted from spleen or lymph node cells, taken before transplant. The receptors shown here come from a human donor who was the organ donor for an intestinal transplant.

V gene TRBV5-4 combines with J gene TRBJ2-3; 7 bases map to TRBD1. The trim removed 5 bases at V and 5 bases at J, leaving 8 bases unmatched. The CDR3 spans 14 residues. Germline CDR1 reads SGHNT; CDR2 reads YYREEE (reference sequence). CDR3 sequence (DNA): TGTGCCAGCAGGCCACCAGGGGGTATAGATACGCAGTATTTT. This gives the protein CASRPPGGIDTQYF.

This chain connects TRBV6-1 to TRBJ2-3, with TRBD2 matching over 8 bases. Germline V lookup: CDR1 MNHNS, CDR2 SASEGT. The CDR3 has 15 amino acids. Trimming removed 0 bases from V and 1 base from J; junction bases left unmatched: 0. Here the CDR3 DNA reads TGTGCCAGCAGTGAAGCAGCGGGGGGCACAGATACGCAGTATTTT. This gives the protein CASSEAAGGTDTQYF.

This chain links TRBV6-1 with TRBJ1-2, with D hard to call. CDR3 length equals 14 residues. Germline CDR1 and CDR2: MNHNS and SASEGT. V lost 2 bases, J lost 0 bases, and 7 bases lay in between. The CDR3 DNA follows: TGTGCCAGCAGTGAATTGGCCGCTAACTATGGCTACACCTTC. Translating it yields CASSELAANYGYTF.

The chain has TRBV7-9 and TRBJ2-1, with D unresolved. From germline, CDR1 is SEHNR and CDR2 FQNEAQ (reference sequence). This CDR3 is built from 14 residues. V was shortened by 5 bases and J by 6 bases, with 14 bases between the two germline ends. The CDR3 region has the DNA TGTGCCAGCAGCCCCAGTCAGTCACTCAATGAGCAGTTCTTC. Translation gives CASSPSQSLNEQFF.

Note on this clone: Other DNA sequences in the sample encode the same CDR3. J is TRBJ2-3 and V is TRBV19; D not certain. This CDR3 region has 13 residues. Trimming took 3 bases from V and 1 from J, leaving 5 bases between them. Germline lookup yields CDR1 LNHDA and CDR2 SQIVND (reference sequence). Here the CDR3 reads CASSIQGTDTQYF. DNA for the CDR3: TGTGCCAGTAGTATTCAAGGCACAGATACGCAGTATTTT.

V is TRBV27 and J is TRBJ1-4; D possibly corresponds to TRBD1 (5 bases). Germline V gene lookup returns CDR1 MNHEY and CDR2 SMNVEV (reference sequence). Trimming cost V 0 bases and J 7 bases, with 21 bases left between them. This CDR3 has 18 amino acids. CDR3 residues: CASSLSTVWGGSSEKLFF. CDR3 DNA: TGTGCCAGCAGTTTATCTACGGTATGGGGGGGATCCTCTGAAAAACTGTTTTTT.

The chain carries TRBV5-1 and TRBJ2-1, with 11 bases fitting TRBD1. The CDR3 has 14 amino acids. The trim removed 2 bases at V and 6 bases at J, leaving 1 base unmatched. In germline, CDR1 is SGHRS, CDR2 YFSETQ. CDR3 in DNA: TGCGCCAGCAGCTTTGGGACAGGGGGCAATGAGCAGTTCTTC. This encodes CASSFGTGGNEQFF.

The rearrangement links TRBV2 to TRBJ1-5; 9 bases map to TRBD1. Per the germline V gene, CDR1 is SNHLY and CDR2 is FYNNEI. V shed 5 bases, J shed 2 bases, and the junction held 4 bases outside the gene matches. CDR3 length equals 15 residues. CDR3 bases: TGTGCCAGCAGTACCCGACAGGGGGGCAATCAGCCCCAGCATTTT. It specifies CASSTRQGGNQPQHF.

The chain employs TRBV7-9 and TRBJ1-1; no definite D call. This CDR3 is 14 amino acids long. The germline V gene has CDR1 SEHNR and CDR2 FQNEAQ (reference sequence). Trimming took off 1 base at V and 6 bases at J, with 12 bases between the two ends. The CDR3 spells CASSLESDPSEAFF. The CDR3 region has the DNA TGTGCCAGCAGCTTAGAGTCAGATCCCTCTGAAGCTTTCTTT.

This clone was counted once. This chain joins TRBV19 and TRBJ1-6; 8 bases fit TRBD1. With V trimmed by 7 bases and J by 8 bases, 7 bases remained unmatched. CDR3 length: 14 amino acids. Germline lookup yields CDR1 LNHDA and CDR2 SQIVND (reference sequence). The CDR3 sequence is CASNTQGAHSPLHF. In DNA, the CDR3 is TGTGCCAGTAACACGCAGGGGGCGCATTCACCCCTCCACTTT. Combining the CDR3 with reference TRBV19 and TRBJ1-6 gives the whole variable domain DGGITQSPKYLFRKEGQNVTLSCEQNLNHDAMYWYRQDPGQGLRLIYYSQIVNDFQKGDIAEGYSVSREKKESFPLTVTSAQKNPTAFYLCASNTQGAHSPLHFGNGTRLTVT.

V is TRBV28 and J is TRBJ2-5; TRBD1 might be the D (6 bases). CDR1 is MDHEN and CDR2 is SYDVKM in the germline V gene. The CDR3 has 14 residues. V lost 3 bases, J lost 5 bases, and 13 bases lay in between. CDR3 bases: TGTGCCAGCAGTTTGGGTCAGGGGTTTGAGACCCAGTACTTC. It encodes CASSLGQGFETQYF.

V gene TRBV15 combines with J gene TRBJ1-1, with D unresolved. In germline, CDR1 is LNHNV, CDR2 YYDKDF (reference sequence). The CDR3 runs to 11 residues. The ends were cut back, 0 bases at V and 4 bases at J, with 0 bases in the middle. The CDR3 coding sequence is TGTGCCACCAGCAGAGACACTGAAGCTTTCTTT. Translating it yields CATSRDTEAFF.

The chain carries TRBV5-1 and TRBJ2-5; 9 nucleotides agree with TRBD2. V dropped 4 bases and J dropped 3; count of bases not matched to a gene: 13. The CDR3 covers 17 residues. Germline CDR1 SGHRS, CDR2 YFSETQ. DNA for the CDR3: TGCGCCAGCAGCCGTGGTCCCCGGCGGGGGGGGGAAGAGACCCAGTACTTC. Encoded protein: CASSRGPRRGGEETQYF.

This rearrangement joins TRBV7-9 to TRBJ2-3; D is possibly TRBD2 (6 bases). The CDR3 is made up of 14 amino acids. The V end lost 1 base, the J end lost 2 bases, and 7 bases lay between the germline ends. Germline V gene sequence: CDR1 SEHNR, CDR2 FQNEAQ (reference sequence). CDR3 amino acids: CASSLGTTTDTQYF. CDR3 sequence (DNA): TGTGCCAGCAGCTTAGGGACTACCACAGATACGCAGTATTTT.

This sequence joins TRBV4-2 and TRBJ2-2, with TRBD2 identical over 8 bases. There are 17 residues in the CDR3. Germline CDR1 is LGHNA and CDR2 is YNFKEQ. V gave up 0 bases and J gave up 5 bases; unmatched junction bases: 8. The CDR3: CASSQEASGGRTGELFF. In nucleotides, the CDR3 is TGTGCCAGCAGCCAAGAGGCGTCGGGGGGGAGGACCGGGGAGCTGTTTTTT.

The V gene is TRBV6-5, the J gene TRBJ2-3; no firm D call. The CDR3 has 12 residues. Per the germline V gene, CDR1 is MNHEY and CDR2 is SVGAGI. Trimming left V 6 bases short and J 7 bases short, with 11 bases between. This CDR3 reads CASSPDLYTQYF. The CDR3 nucleotides read TGTGCCAGCAGCCCCGATTTGTATACGCAGTATTTT.

This chain joins TRBV5-4 and TRBJ2-3; 10 positions match TRBD2. V shed 0 bases and J 2 bases; nucleotides not matched to a gene: 6. CDR3 length: 17 amino acids. Germline V gene sequence: CDR1 SGHNT, CDR2 YYREEE (reference sequence). In DNA, the CDR3 is TGTGCCAGCAGCTTGGCCGGGACTAGCGTACCCACAGATACGCAGTATTTT. Protein product: CASSLAGTSVPTDTQYF.

This clone was observed once. The genes are TRBV7-9 and TRBJ2-5; TRBD1 is a possible D gene (6 bases). The V and J ends lost 1 base and 2 bases respectively, with 11 bases between them. The CDR3 runs to 15 residues. From germline, CDR1 is SEHNR and CDR2 FQNEAQ (reference sequence). This chain's CDR3 is CASSLGGHHQETQYF. In DNA form, the CDR3 reads TGTGCCAGCAGCTTAGGGGGACATCATCAAGAGACCCAGTACTTC. Supplemented by reference TRBV7-9 and TRBJ2-5, the full variable domain reads DTGVSQNPRHKITKRGQNVTFRCDPISEHNRLYWYRQTLGQGPEFLTYFQNEAQLEKSRLLSDRFSAERPKGSFSTLEIQRTEQGDSAMYLCASSLGGHHQETQYFGPGTRLLVL.

The J gene is TRBJ2-7, the V gene TRBV25-1, with a possible D match to TRBD2 (7 bases). The V end lost 9 bases, the J end lost 3 bases, and 12 bases lay between the germline ends. The CDR3 is 12 amino acids. The germline CDR1 and CDR2 sequences are MGHDK and SYGVNS. Here the CDR3 reads CASSRGGYEQYF. Written as DNA, the CDR3 is TGTGCCAGTAGTAGGGGGGGCTACGAGCAGTACTTC.

The chain has TRBV27 and TRBJ1-4; 7 bases agree with TRBD1. V lost 5 bases and J lost 7; bases outside the gene matches: 4. Per germline, CDR1 MNHEY and CDR2 SMNVEV (reference sequence). This CDR3 region has 13 residues. CDR3 protein: CASSRQGGEKLFF. In DNA, the CDR3 is TGTGCCAGCAGTCGACAGGGAGGTGAAAAACTGTTTTTT.

This sequence joins TRBV5-1 and TRBJ2-1; the D call may be TRBD1 or TRBD2 (5 bases each). Germline-derived CDR1 and CDR2 are SGHRS and YFSETQ. Trimming took off 3 bases at V and 6 bases at J, with 25 bases between the two ends. This CDR3 has 18 residues. In DNA form, the CDR3 reads TGCGCCAGCAGCTCTTGGGGGATTAAAGGGAGTGCTAGCAATGAGCAGTTCTTC. It codes for CASSSWGIKGSASNEQFF.

V and J are TRBV5-6 and TRBJ2-3; D uncertain. Trimming took off 6 bases at V and 3 bases at J, with 11 bases between the two ends. Germline assignment: CDR1 SGHDT and CDR2 YYEEEE. CDR3 length: 13 amino acids. The chain's CDR3 is CASNSLGTDTQYF. The DNA of the CDR3 is TGTGCCAGCAACAGCTTGGGTACAGATACGCAGTATTTT.

The rearrangement joins TRBV30 to TRBJ2-5; 12 bases match TRBD2. The CDR3 length is 18 residues. V shed 2 bases, J shed 4 bases, and the junction held 14 bases outside the gene matches. Germline V gene sequence: CDR1 GTSNPN, CDR2 SVGIG (reference sequence). The DNA of the CDR3 is TGTGCCTGGAGTTCGTCTAGCGGGGGGGCCTTCGTCCGAGAGACCCAGTACTTC. The encoded protein is CAWSSSSGGAFVRETQYF.